The 3 T cell receptor beta chains in this list originate from one sample, sequenced in a study of cytomegalovirus exposure and HLA in healthy donors. This PCR relied on a set of 60 Vbeta primers and 13 Jbeta primers. The assay was immunoSEQ multiplex PCR, and TCRdb's table has in-frame clones only and misses some. This sample has tens of thousands of clones, with about 84% found just once. The sequenced material came from PBMCs. The receptors were sampled from a girl aged 2 to 10 in good health and CMV-seropositive.

This sequence joins TRBV13 and TRBJ2-7; tentatively, D is TRBD1 (6 bases). This CDR3 comprises 15 residues. Germline CDR1 is PRHDT and CDR2 is FYEKMQ (reference sequence). The germline V and J ends were trimmed by 5 bases and 3 bases, with 17 bases remaining between them. The CDR3 reads CASSDRRGQIYEQYF. CDR3 nucleotides: TGTGCCAGCAGCGATAGACGGGGACAAATCTACGAGCAGTACTTC.

V and J are TRBV6-1 and TRBJ1-3; 7 bases agree with TRBD1. The CDR3 runs 12 residues. J lost 9 bases, V lost 7 bases, and 6 bases had no gene match. Germline V gives CDR1 MNHNS, CDR2 SASEGT. For the CDR3, the DNA is TGTGCCAGCAACCGGGGACAGTTCACCATATATTTT. Translating gives CASNRGQFTIYF.

The chain combines TRBV5-6 with TRBJ2-5; 11 nucleotides match TRBD1. CDR3 size: 15 residues. V shed 3 bases, J shed 7 bases, and the junction held 8 bases outside the gene matches. Germline V gene sequence: CDR1 SGHDT, CDR2 YYEEEE. In DNA, the CDR3 is TGTGCCAGCAGCTCGAGGGGGACAGGGGGGCCGACCCAGTACTTC. Protein: CASSSRGTGGPTQYF.